The 15 T cell receptor beta chains given below trace back to one sample, sequenced in a study of blood T cell repertoires in COVID-19. TCRdb's copy holds only in-frame clones and misses some; the assay was immunoSEQ multiplex PCR. The table has hundreds of thousands of clones, roughly 80% seen once. The source material was peripheral blood. These receptors came from a woman older than 75 with active or convalescent COVID-19.

The rearrangement joins TRBV3-1 (or the pseudogene TRBV3-2) to TRBJ2-7; D call uncertain. The V and J ends lost 0 bases and 6 bases respectively, with 6 bases between them. This CDR3 comprises 12 residues. CDR1 and CDR2 (germline): LGHDT, YNNKEL (reference sequence). The CDR3 loop reads CASSQERAEQYF. The CDR3 DNA reads as TGTGCCAGCAGCCAAGAAAGAGCCGAGCAGTACTTC.

The chain has TRBV7-2 and TRBJ2-3; 12 bases match TRBD2. V lost 4 bases to trimming and J lost 2 bases; unmatched junction nucleotides: 7. The length of the CDR3 is 17 residues. Germline V gene lookup returns CDR1 SGHTA and CDR2 FQGNSA. Written as DNA, the CDR3 is TGTGCCAGCAGCTCACTAGCGGGGGGACTATCCACAGATACGCAGTATTTT. This translates into CASSSLAGGLSTDTQYF.

The rearrangement uses TRBV5-1 and TRBJ1-1; 8 bases are a match to TRBD1. V lost 5 bases, J lost 6 bases, and 6 bases stayed unmatched. Germline CDR1 is SGHRS and CDR2 is YFSETQ. The CDR3 length is 13 residues. The CDR3 DNA is TGCGCCAGCAGTTCCCCAGGGGGCTCTGAAGCTTTCTTT. Protein: CASSSPGGSEAFF.

The V and J genes are TRBV29-1 and TRBJ2-1; TRBD2 agrees at 14 bases. The CDR3 has 16 amino acids. After removal of 3 bases from V and 3 bases from J, the junction contained 4 bases not matched to a gene. From germline, CDR1 is SQVTM and CDR2 ANQGSEA. CDR3 coding DNA: TGCAGCGTTGACGGACTAGCGGGAGGCCTCTACAATGAGCAGTTCTTC. Its protein product is CSVDGLAGGLYNEQFF.

On this clone itself: Other DNA sequences in this sample translate to the same CDR3. The chain joins TRBV7-2 to TRBJ1-1; D is possibly TRBD1 (6 bases). Trimming took 1 base from V and 2 from J, leaving 11 bases between them. Germline assignment: CDR1 SGHTA and CDR2 FQGNSA. CDR3 length: 15 amino acids. Here the CDR3 reads CASSLVAGVNTEAFF. For the CDR3, the DNA is TGTGCCAGCAGCTTAGTTGCAGGGGTCAACACTGAAGCTTTCTTT.

The chain combines TRBV6-5 with TRBJ2-2; D is possibly TRBD1 (5 bases). The CDR3 runs 15 residues. Germline lookup yields CDR1 MNHEY and CDR2 SVGAGI. Trimming pared 4 bases from V and 0 bases from J, leaving 9 bases between. The CDR3 reads CASSFFRANTGELFF. CDR3 DNA sequence: TGTGCCAGCAGTTTCTTCAGGGCGAACACCGGGGAGCTGTTTTTT.

V gene TRBV6-5 combines with J gene TRBJ2-7, with a possible D match to TRBD2 (6 bases). CDR1 is MNHEY and CDR2 is SVGAGI in the germline V gene. This CDR3 is built from 11 residues. V was shortened by 7 bases and J by 5 bases, with 9 bases between the two germline ends. CDR3 loop: CASNRGNEQYF. Here the CDR3 DNA reads TGTGCCAGCAACCGCGGGAACGAGCAGTACTTC.

This chain uses TRBV10-3 with TRBJ2-7; TRBD1 matches 8 bases. The length of the CDR3 is 13 residues. CDR1 is ENHRY and CDR2 is SYGVKD in the germline V gene. The trim removed 6 bases at V and 5 bases at J, leaving 6 bases unmatched. The CDR3 DNA is TGTGCCATCAGAGCCGGGACAGGCAACGAGCAGTACTTC. Translating gives CAIRAGTGNEQYF.

V and J are TRBV7-9 and TRBJ2-3; 7 bases are a match to TRBD2. This CDR3 has 17 amino acids. Trimming cost V 5 bases and J 5 bases; bases outside gene matches: 16. CDR1 SEHNR and CDR2 FQNEAQ come from the germline V gene (reference sequence). CDR3 loop: CASSRSGGSPGRDTQYF. The DNA for the CDR3 is TGTGCCAGCAGCCGATCCGGGGGGAGCCCCGGTCGAGATACGCAGTATTTT. Variable domain in full (rest from reference TRBV7-9 and TRBJ2-3): DTGVSQNPRHKITKRGQNVTFRCDPISEHNRLYWYRQTLGQGPEFLTYFQNEAQLEKSRLLSDRFSAERPKGSFSTLEIQRTEQGDSAMYLCASSRSGGSPGRDTQYFGPGTRLTVL.

This rearrangement joins TRBV5-1 to TRBJ1-2; D is possibly TRBD1 (5 bases). This CDR3 has 15 residues. The V and J ends lost 3 bases and 4 bases respectively, with 16 bases between them. CDR1 is SGHRS and CDR2 is YFSETQ in the germline V gene. CDR3 sequence: CASSYDSNPIYGYTF. CDR3 bases: TGCGCCAGCAGCTACGACAGCAACCCTATCTATGGCTACACCTTC.

The chain links TRBV11-2 to TRBJ2-7; unclear D gene. Trimming took off 5 bases at V and 0 bases at J, with 14 bases between the two ends. This CDR3 contains 15 residues. The germline CDR1 and CDR2 sequences are SGHAT and FQNNGV. The CDR3 loop is CASSPPPGPSYEQYF. As DNA, the CDR3 is TGTGCCAGCAGCCCTCCCCCGGGTCCCTCCTACGAGCAGTACTTC.

The CDR3 bases are TGCGCCAGCAGCTTGGCGGCTAGCGGTCCGGGGACCCAGTACTTC. Amino acid sequence: CASSLAASGPGTQYF. This chain links TRBV5-1 with TRBJ2-5; 7 nucleotides match TRBD2. The CDR3 length is 15 residues. Per germline, CDR1 SGHRS and CDR2 YFSETQ. J lost 7 bases, V lost 0 bases, and 9 bases had no gene match.

The genes are TRBV6-2 or TRBV6-3 and TRBJ1-1; TRBD1 matches 8 bases. The germline CDR1 and CDR2 sequences are MNHEY and SVGEGT. The junction had 5 bases not matched to a gene; V was cut back by 4 bases and J by 1 base. The CDR3 is made up of 15 amino acids. Here the CDR3 DNA reads TGTGCCAGCAGTTTCAGGGGGCGCGGGAACACTGAAGCTTTCTTT. Its translation is CASSFRGRGNTEAFF.

The J gene is TRBJ2-7, the V gene TRBV7-9, with 7 positions matching TRBD1. This CDR3 has 13 amino acids. Germline values: CDR1 SEHNR, CDR2 FQNEAQ (reference sequence). The junction had 3 bases not matched to a gene; V was cut back by 5 bases and J by 2 bases. CDR3 loop: CASSMGQPYEQYF. CDR3 DNA: TGTGCCAGCAGCATGGGACAGCCCTACGAGCAGTACTTC.

This chain uses TRBV18 with TRBJ1-2; 7 bases fit TRBD1. CDR1 is KGHSH and CDR2 is LQKENI in the germline V gene. The CDR3 length is 13 residues. The trim removed 5 bases at V and 6 bases at J, leaving 6 bases unmatched. CDR3 DNA: TGTGCCAGCTCAGCAGACAGGGTGCATGGCTACACCTTC. This encodes CASSADRVHGYTF.